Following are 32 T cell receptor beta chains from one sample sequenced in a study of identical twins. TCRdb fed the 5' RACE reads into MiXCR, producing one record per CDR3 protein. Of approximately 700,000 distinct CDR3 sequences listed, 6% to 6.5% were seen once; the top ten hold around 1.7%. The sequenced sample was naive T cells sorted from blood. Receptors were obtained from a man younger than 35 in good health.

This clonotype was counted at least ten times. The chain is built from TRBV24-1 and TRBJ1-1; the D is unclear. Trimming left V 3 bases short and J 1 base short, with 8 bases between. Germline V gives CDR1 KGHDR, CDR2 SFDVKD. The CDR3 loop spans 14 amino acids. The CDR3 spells CATSDPDPNTEAFF. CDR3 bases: TGTGCCACCAGTGATCCGGACCCGAACACTGAAGCTTTCTTT.

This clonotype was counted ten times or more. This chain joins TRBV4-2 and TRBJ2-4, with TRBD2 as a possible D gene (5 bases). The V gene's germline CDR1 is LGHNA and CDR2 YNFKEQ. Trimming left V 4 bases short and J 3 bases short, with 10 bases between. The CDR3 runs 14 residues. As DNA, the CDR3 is TGTGCCAGCAGCCCGAGGGTAGGCAAAAACATTCAGTACTTC. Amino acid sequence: CASSPRVGKNIQYF.

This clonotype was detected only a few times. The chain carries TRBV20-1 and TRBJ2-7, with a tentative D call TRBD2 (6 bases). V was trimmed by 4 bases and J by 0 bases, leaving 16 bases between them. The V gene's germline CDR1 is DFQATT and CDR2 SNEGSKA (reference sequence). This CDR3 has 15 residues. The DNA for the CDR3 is TGCAGTGCTACCGAATTGGGACTTAGCTCCTACGAGCAGTACTTC. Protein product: CSATELGLSSYEQYF.

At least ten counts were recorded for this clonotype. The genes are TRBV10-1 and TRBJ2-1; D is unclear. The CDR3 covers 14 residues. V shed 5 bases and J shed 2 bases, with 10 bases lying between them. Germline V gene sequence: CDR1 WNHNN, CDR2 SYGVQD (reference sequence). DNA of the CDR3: TGCGCCAGCAGTCCCCAGATCCCCTACAATGAGCAGTTCTTC. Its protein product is CASSPQIPYNEQFF.

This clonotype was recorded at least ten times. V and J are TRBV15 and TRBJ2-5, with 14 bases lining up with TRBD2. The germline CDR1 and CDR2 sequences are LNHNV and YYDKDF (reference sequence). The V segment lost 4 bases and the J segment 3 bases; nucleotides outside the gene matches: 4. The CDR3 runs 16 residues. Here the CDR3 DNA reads TGTGCCACCAGCAAAGCGGGACTAGCGGGAGAAGAGACCCAGTACTTC. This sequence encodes CATSKAGLAGEETQYF. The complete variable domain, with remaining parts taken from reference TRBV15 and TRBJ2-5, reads DAMVIQNPRYQVTQFGKPVTLSCSQTLNHNVMYWYQQKSSQAPKLLFHYYDKDFNNEADTPDNFQSRRPNTSFCFLDIRSPGLGDTAMYLCATSKAGLAGEETQYFGPGTRLLVL.

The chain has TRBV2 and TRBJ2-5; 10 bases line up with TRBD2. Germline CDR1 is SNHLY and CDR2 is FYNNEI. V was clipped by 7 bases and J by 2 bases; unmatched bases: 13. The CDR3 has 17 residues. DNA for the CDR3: TGTGCCAGCAAAGCAGGCTCCCTAGCGGGAGCACAAGAGACCCAGTACTTC. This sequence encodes CASKAGSLAGAQETQYF.

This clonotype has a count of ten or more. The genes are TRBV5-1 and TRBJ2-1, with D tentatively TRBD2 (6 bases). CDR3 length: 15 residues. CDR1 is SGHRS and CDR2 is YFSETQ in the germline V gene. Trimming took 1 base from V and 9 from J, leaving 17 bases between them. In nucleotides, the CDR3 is TGCGCCAGCAGCTTGTCCGGAGGGGATTTCAGTGAGCAGTTCTTC. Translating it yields CASSLSGGDFSEQFF.

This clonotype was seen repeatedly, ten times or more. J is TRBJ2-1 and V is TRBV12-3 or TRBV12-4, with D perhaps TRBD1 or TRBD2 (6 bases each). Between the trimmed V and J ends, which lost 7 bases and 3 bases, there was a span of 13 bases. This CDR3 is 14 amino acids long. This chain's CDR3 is CASIPGGGYNEQFF. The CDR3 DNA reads TGTGCCAGCATTCCAGGAGGGGGCTACAATGAGCAGTTCTTC.

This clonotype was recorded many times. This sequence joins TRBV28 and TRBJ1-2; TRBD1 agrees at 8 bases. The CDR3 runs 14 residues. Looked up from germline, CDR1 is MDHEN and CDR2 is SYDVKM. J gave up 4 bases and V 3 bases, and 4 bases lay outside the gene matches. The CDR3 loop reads CASSFGQGPYGYTF. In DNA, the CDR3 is TGTGCCAGCAGTTTTGGACAGGGACCCTATGGCTACACCTTC.

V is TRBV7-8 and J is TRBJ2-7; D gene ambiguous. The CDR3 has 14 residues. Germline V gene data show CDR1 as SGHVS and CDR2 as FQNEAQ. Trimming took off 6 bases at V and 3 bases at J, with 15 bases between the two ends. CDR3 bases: TGTGCCAGCAGTTTCCGAAATTCCAACTACGAGCAGTACTTC. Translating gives CASSFRNSNYEQYF. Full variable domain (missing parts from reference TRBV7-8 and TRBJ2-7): GAGVSQSPRYKVAKRGQDVALRCDPISGHVSLFWYQQALGQGPEFLTYFQNEAQLDKSGLPSDRFFAERPEGSVSTLKIQRTQQEDSAVYLCASSFRNSNYEQYFGPGTRLTVT.

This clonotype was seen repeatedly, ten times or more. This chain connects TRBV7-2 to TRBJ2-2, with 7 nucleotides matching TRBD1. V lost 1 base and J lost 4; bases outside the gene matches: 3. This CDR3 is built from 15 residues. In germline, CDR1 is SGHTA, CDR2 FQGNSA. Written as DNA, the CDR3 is TGTGCCAGCAGCTTAGGACAGGGTAGCACCGGGGAGCTGTTTTTT. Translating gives CASSLGQGSTGELFF.

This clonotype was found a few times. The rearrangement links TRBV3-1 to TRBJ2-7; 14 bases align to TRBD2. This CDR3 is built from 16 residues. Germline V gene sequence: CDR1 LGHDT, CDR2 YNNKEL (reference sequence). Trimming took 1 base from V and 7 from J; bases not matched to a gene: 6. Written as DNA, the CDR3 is TGTGCCAGCAGCCAAGGTTGGACTAGCGGGAGGATTGAGCAGTACTTC. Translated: CASSQGWTSGRIEQYF.

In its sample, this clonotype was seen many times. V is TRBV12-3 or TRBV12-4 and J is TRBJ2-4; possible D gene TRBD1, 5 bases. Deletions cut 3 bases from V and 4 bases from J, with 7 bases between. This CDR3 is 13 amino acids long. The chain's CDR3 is CASSLGQKNIQYF. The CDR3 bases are TGTGCCAGCAGTTTGGGGCAGAAAAACATTCAGTACTTC.

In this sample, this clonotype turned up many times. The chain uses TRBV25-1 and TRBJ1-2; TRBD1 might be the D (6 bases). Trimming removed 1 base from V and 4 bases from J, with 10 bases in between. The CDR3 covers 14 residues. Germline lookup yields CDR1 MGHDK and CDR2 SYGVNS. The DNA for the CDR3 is TGTGCCAGCAGTGAATCAGGGGCAGTCTATGGCTACACCTTC. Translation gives CASSESGAVYGYTF.

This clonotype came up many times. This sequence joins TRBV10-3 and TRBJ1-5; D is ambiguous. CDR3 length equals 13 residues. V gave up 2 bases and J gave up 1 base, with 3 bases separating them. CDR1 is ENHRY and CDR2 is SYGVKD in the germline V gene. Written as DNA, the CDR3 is TGTGCCATCAGTGAGGAGAGCAATCAGCCCCAGCATTTT. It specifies CAISEESNQPQHF.

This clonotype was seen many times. The CDR3 region is CSAVKLAGVIEQFF. DNA for the CDR3: TGCAGTGCGGTCAAGCTAGCGGGAGTGATTGAGCAGTTCTTC. The V call is TRBV20-1, the J call TRBJ2-1; 10 bases line up with TRBD2. CDR3 size: 14 residues. The germline gives CDR1 DFQATT, CDR2 SNEGSKA (reference sequence). The trim removed 6 bases at V and 9 bases at J, leaving 11 bases unmatched.

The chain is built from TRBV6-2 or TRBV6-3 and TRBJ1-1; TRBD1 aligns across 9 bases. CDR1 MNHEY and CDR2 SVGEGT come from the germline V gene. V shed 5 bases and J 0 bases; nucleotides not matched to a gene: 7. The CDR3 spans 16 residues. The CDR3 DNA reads TGTGCCAGCAGTCTTACAGGGGGCTGGGTGAACACTGAAGCTTTCTTT. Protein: CASSLTGGWVNTEAFF.

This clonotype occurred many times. CDR3 loop: CASSFGRQPQHF. CDR3 in DNA: TGTGCCAGCAGTTTCGGTAGGCAGCCCCAGCATTTT. The chain combines TRBV12-3 or TRBV12-4 with TRBJ1-5; D remains ambiguous. Trimming left V 3 bases short and J 7 bases short, with 7 bases between. The CDR3 consists of 12 residues.

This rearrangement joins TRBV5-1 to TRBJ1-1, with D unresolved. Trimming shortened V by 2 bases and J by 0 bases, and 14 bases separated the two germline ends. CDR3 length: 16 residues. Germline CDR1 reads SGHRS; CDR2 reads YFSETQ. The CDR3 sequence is CASSFQRQVMNTEAFF. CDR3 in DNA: TGCGCCAGCAGCTTTCAGAGACAAGTCATGAACACTGAAGCTTTCTTT.

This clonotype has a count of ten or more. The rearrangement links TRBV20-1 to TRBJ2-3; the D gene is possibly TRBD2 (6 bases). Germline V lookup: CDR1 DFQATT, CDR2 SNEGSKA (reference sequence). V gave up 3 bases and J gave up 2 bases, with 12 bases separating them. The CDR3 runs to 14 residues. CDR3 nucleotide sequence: TGCAGTGCTAGGGACTACCAGAACACAGATACGCAGTATTTT. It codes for CSARDYQNTDTQYF.

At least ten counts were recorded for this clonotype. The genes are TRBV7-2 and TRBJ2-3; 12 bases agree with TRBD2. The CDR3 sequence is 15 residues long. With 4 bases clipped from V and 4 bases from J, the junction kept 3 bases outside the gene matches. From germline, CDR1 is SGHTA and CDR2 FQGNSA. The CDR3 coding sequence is TGTGCCAGCAGCTCTAGCGGGAGGGCCTCAGATACGCAGTATTTT. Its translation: CASSSSGRASDTQYF. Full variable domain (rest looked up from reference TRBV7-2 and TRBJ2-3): GAGVSQSPSNKVTEKGKDVELRCDPISGHTALYWYRQSLGQGLEFLIYFQGNSAPDKSGLPSDRFSAERTGGSVSTLTIQRTQQEDSAVYLCASSSSGRASDTQYFGPGTRLTVL.

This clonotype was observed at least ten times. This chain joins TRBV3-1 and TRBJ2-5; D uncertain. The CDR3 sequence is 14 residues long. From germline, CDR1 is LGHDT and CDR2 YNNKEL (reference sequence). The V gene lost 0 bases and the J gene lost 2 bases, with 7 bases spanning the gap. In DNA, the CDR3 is TGTGCCAGCAGCCAAGATTTAGGTCAAGAGACCCAGTACTTC. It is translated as CASSQDLGQETQYF.

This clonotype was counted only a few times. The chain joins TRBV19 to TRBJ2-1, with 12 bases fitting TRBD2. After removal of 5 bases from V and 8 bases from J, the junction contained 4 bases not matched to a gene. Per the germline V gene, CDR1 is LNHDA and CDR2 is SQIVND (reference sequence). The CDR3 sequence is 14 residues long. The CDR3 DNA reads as TGTGCCAGTAGTTCTAGCGGGAGGGTCCATGAGCAGTTCTTC. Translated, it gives CASSSSGRVHEQFF.

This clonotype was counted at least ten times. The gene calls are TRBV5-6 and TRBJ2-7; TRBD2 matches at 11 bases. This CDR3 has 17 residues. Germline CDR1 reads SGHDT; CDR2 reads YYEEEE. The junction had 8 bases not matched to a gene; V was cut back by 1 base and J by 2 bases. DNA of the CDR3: TGTGCCAGCAGCTTGATACTAGCGGGGGACTATACCTACGAGCAGTACTTC. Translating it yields CASSLILAGDYTYEQYF.

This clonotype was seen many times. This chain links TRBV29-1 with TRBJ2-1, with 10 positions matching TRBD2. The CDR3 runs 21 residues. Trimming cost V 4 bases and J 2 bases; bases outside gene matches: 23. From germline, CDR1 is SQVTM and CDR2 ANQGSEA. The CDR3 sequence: CSVGPTGGPHTLAGTYNEQFF. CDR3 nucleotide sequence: TGCAGCGTTGGCCCGACCGGGGGGCCCCACACACTAGCGGGGACCTACAATGAGCAGTTCTTC.

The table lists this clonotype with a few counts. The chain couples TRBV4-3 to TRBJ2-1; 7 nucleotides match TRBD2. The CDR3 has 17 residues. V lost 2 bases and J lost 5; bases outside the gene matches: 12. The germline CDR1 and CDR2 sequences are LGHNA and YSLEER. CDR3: CASSQLVREGQNNEQFF. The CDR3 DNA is TGCGCCAGCAGCCAATTGGTGAGGGAGGGCCAAAACAATGAGCAGTTCTTC.

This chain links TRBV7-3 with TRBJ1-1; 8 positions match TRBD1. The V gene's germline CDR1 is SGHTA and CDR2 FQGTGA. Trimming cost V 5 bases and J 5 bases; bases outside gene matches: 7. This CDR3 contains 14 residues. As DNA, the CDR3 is TGTGCCAGCAGCGCAGGGGGCCTGGGTACTGAAGCTTTCTTT. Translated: CASSAGGLGTEAFF. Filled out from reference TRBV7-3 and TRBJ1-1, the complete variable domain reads GAGVSQTPSNKVTEKGKYVELRCDPISGHTALYWYRQSLGQGPEFLIYFQGTGAADDSGLPNDRFFAVRPEGSVSTLKIQRTERGDSAVYLCASSAGGLGTEAFFGQGTRLTVV.

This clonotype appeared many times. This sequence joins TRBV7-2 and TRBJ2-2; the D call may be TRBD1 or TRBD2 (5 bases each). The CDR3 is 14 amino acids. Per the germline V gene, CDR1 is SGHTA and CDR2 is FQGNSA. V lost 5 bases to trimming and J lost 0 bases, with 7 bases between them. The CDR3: CASSPGPNTGELFF. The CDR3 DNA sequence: TGTGCCAGCAGCCCGGGACCGAACACCGGGGAGCTGTTTTTT.

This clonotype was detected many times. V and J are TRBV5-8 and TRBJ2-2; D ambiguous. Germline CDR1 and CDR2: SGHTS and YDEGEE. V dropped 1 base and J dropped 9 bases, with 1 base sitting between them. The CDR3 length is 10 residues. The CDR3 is CASSLRELFF. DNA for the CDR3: TGTGCCAGCAGCTTGAGGGAGCTGTTTTTT.

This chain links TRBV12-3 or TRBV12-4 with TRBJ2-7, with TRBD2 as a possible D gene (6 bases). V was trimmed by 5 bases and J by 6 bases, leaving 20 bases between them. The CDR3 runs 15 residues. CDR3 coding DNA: TGTGCCAGCAGTCTCCTTAGACTAGTCCTTCGCGAGCAGTACTTC. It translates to CASSLLRLVLREQYF.

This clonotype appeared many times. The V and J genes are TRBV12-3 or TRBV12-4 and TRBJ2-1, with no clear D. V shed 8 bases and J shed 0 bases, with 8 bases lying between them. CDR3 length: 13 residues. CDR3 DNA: TGTGCCAGCCTAGAGGCCTCCTACAATGAGCAGTTCTTC. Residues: CASLEASYNEQFF.

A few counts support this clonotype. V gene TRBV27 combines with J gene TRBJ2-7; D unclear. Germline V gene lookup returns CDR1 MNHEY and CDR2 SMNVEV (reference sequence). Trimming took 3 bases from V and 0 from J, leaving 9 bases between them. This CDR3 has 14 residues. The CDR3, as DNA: TGTGCCAGCAGTTTTGGTCTACACTCCTACGAGCAGTACTTC. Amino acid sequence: CASSFGLHSYEQYF.